This passage covers 22 T cell receptor beta chains from one sample sequenced in a study of cytomegalovirus exposure and HLA in healthy donors. PCR involved 60 Vbeta and 13 Jbeta primers. The protocol was immunoSEQ multiplex PCR, while the TCRdb copy is restricted to in-frame clones and leaves out a portion. This repertoire shows approximately 120,000 clones, around 76% found once; its top ten account for roughly 12%. Sequencing was performed on PBMCs. The origin of the receptors is a woman aged 40 to 55 in good health and CMV-seropositive.

The chain links TRBV5-1 to TRBJ2-3; D remains ambiguous. The CDR3 is 11 residues long. The germline V gene has CDR1 SGHRS and CDR2 YFSETQ. Trimming left V 1 base short and J 8 bases short, with 5 bases between. This chain's CDR3 is CASSLIGTQYF. In DNA, the CDR3 is TGCGCCAGCAGCTTGATCGGTACGCAGTATTTT.

The chain recombines TRBV7-7 with TRBJ2-2, with 9 positions matching TRBD1. This CDR3 is built from 13 residues. The germline CDR1 and CDR2 sequences are SSHAT and FNYEAQ (reference sequence). With 10 bases clipped from V and 6 bases from J, the junction kept 6 bases outside the gene matches. The CDR3 DNA follows: TGTGCCATCTCGGGACAGGGAGCCGGGGAGCTGTTTTTT. It translates to CAISGQGAGELFF.

The chain is built from TRBV7-9 and TRBJ1-6, with TRBD1 as a possible D gene (6 bases). CDR1 is SEHNR and CDR2 is FQNEAQ in the germline V gene (reference sequence). Trimming pared 6 bases from V and 10 bases from J, leaving 19 bases between. The length of the CDR3 is 15 residues. The chain's CDR3 is CASRNRGFVESPLHF. Written as DNA, the CDR3 is TGTGCCAGCAGAAATAGGGGGTTCGTAGAATCACCCCTCCACTTT.

The chain uses TRBV5-1 and TRBJ1-4; D not resolved. V was shortened by 0 bases and J by 4 bases, with 4 bases between the two germline ends. Germline V CDR1 and CDR2: SGHRS, YFSETQ. There are 13 residues in the CDR3. DNA for the CDR3: TGCGCCAGCAGCTTGGACAGTAATGAAAAACTGTTTTTT. This sequence encodes CASSLDSNEKLFF.

The V gene is TRBV6-5, the J gene TRBJ2-5; D might be TRBD1 (7 bases). The J call may be mistaken, given a closer DNA end match to TRBJ2-7. Germline values: CDR1 MNHEY, CDR2 SVGAGI. The CDR3 spans 15 residues. The chain's CDR3 is CASSDRRTGGYEQYF. The CDR3 region has the DNA TGTGCCAGCAGCGACCGAAGGACAGGAGGGTACGAGCAGTACTTC.

This clone was detected a few times. The chain carries TRBV15 and TRBJ2-1; 12 bases line up with TRBD2. Germline CDR1 and CDR2: LNHNV and YYDKDF (reference sequence). Trimming at V came to 3 bases and at J to 5 bases, leaving 5 bases not matched to a gene. The CDR3 covers 16 residues. The CDR3 DNA sequence: TGTGCCACCAGCAGGGAACTAGCGGGGGGCGACAATGAGCAGTTCTTC. It codes for CATSRELAGGDNEQFF.

This clone was seen a single time. The chain couples TRBV10-1 to TRBJ1-1; D remains unclear. Per the germline V gene, CDR1 is WNHNN and CDR2 is SYGVQD (reference sequence). Trimming removed 0 bases at V and 4 bases at J, with 6 bases between. The CDR3 runs 13 residues. The CDR3 here is CASSESGSTEAFF. The CDR3 nucleotides are TGCGCCAGCAGTGAGTCGGGGAGCACTGAAGCTTTCTTT.

The chain has TRBV29-1 and TRBJ1-1; D possibly corresponds to TRBD1 (6 bases). CDR1 is SQVTM, CDR2 ANQGSEA, per germline. Deletions cut 2 bases from V and 1 base from J, with 8 bases between. The CDR3 sequence is 13 residues long. This CDR3 is CSVESQGNTEAFF. CDR3 nucleotides: TGCAGCGTTGAATCACAGGGGAACACTGAAGCTTTCTTT.

This rearrangement joins TRBV30 to TRBJ2-7; 8 nucleotides agree with TRBD1. The CDR3 covers 13 residues. Germline V gene sequence: CDR1 GTSNPN, CDR2 SVGIG (reference sequence). The V and J ends lost 0 bases and 6 bases, in that order; junction bases with no gene match: 4. The CDR3 spells CAWSVDRGSEQYF. CDR3 bases: TGTGCCTGGAGTGTAGACAGGGGAAGCGAGCAGTACTTC.

The genes are TRBV2 and TRBJ1-5, with 7 bases that match TRBD1. The V segment lost 4 bases and the J segment 4 bases; nucleotides outside the gene matches: 7. The V gene's germline CDR1 is SNHLY and CDR2 FYNNEI. The CDR3 has 15 residues. CDR3 sequence reads: CASSATKQGNQPQHF. In nucleotides, the CDR3 is TGTGCCAGCAGTGCTACGAAACAGGGGAATCAGCCCCAGCATTTT.

The sample holds a few counts of this clone. The rearrangement uses TRBV4-1 and TRBJ1-4, with D maybe TRBD1 (5 bases). V lost 0 bases to trimming and J lost 8 bases, with 22 bases between them. The CDR3 contains 18 residues. The germline V gene encodes CDR1 MGHRA and CDR2 YSYEKL. CDR3 loop: CASSQETGGWGVGEKLFF. CDR3 nucleotide sequence: TGCGCCAGCAGCCAAGAAACTGGTGGGTGGGGGGTAGGGGAAAAACTGTTTTTT.

J is TRBJ2-5 and V is TRBV7-3; 7 nucleotides align to TRBD1. This CDR3 contains 13 residues. The J segment lost 5 bases and the V segment lost 5 bases, leaving 5 bases of the junction unmatched. CDR1 and CDR2 from the germline V gene are SGHTA and FQGTGA. The chain's CDR3 is CASSVTGWETQYF. Written as DNA, the CDR3 is TGTGCCAGCAGCGTGACAGGGTGGGAGACCCAGTACTTC.

This rearrangement joins TRBV30 to TRBJ2-1; D might be TRBD1 (7 bases). The CDR3 length is 14 residues. V lost 2 bases, J lost 8 bases, and 16 bases lay in between. Germline V lookup: CDR1 GTSNPN, CDR2 SVGIG (reference sequence). The CDR3: CAWSPPDRDYEQFF. The CDR3 bases are TGTGCCTGGAGTCCACCCGACAGGGACTATGAGCAGTTCTTC.

The chain combines TRBV19 with TRBJ1-6, with 9 bases fitting TRBD1. The CDR3 consists of 16 residues. J gave up 8 bases and V 4 bases, and 9 bases lay outside the gene matches. Germline V gene data show CDR1 as LNHDA and CDR2 as SQIVND (reference sequence). The CDR3 reads CASSKRQGGGDSPLHF. CDR3 sequence (DNA): TGTGCCAGTAGTAAGCGACAGGGGGGAGGAGATTCACCCCTCCACTTT.

This chain uses TRBV19 with TRBJ1-4; 9 bases fit TRBD1. CDR3 length: 15 residues. Trimming removed 6 bases from V and 0 bases from J; junction bases left unmatched: 2. The V gene's germline CDR1 is LNHDA and CDR2 SQIVND (reference sequence). CDR3 protein: CASRQGATTNEKLFF. In DNA, the CDR3 is TGTGCCAGTAGACAGGGGGCCACAACTAATGAAAAACTGTTTTTT.

This clone has only a few counts. The V gene is TRBV5-4, the J gene TRBJ2-5, with a tentative D call TRBD2 (5 bases). The J call may be faulty, since TRBJ2-7 better matches the DNA end. Per germline, CDR1 SGHNT and CDR2 YYREEE (reference sequence). The CDR3 length is 15 residues. The CDR3 here is CASSLGGGGSYEQYF. The CDR3 DNA follows: TGTGCCAGCAGCTTGGGAGGCGGAGGATCATACGAGCAGTACTTC.

This rearrangement joins TRBV19 to TRBJ1-1, with D unclear. V gave up 3 bases and J gave up 1 base, with 12 bases separating them. Per germline, CDR1 LNHDA and CDR2 SQIVND (reference sequence). The CDR3 is 15 amino acids. The DNA for the CDR3 is TGTGCCAGTAGTATGAGGCATACTGCGAACACTGAAGCTTTCTTT. This gives the protein CASSMRHTANTEAFF.

The chain recombines TRBV12-5 with TRBJ1-1; TRBD1 matches at 7 bases. Unmatched junction bases numbered 3, after V lost 1 base and J lost 7 bases. Germline V CDR1 and CDR2: LGHNT, FRNRAP. This CDR3 has 13 amino acids. The DNA for the CDR3 is TGTGCTAGTGGTTTGGGAGGACAGGTTGAAGCTTTCTTT. Translation gives CASGLGGQVEAFF.

This rearrangement joins TRBV6-1 to TRBJ2-3; tentatively, D is TRBD1 (6 bases). This CDR3 region has 13 residues. V was cut by 7 bases and J by 8 bases, with 16 bases left in between. In germline, CDR1 is MNHNS, CDR2 SASEGT. This CDR3 is CASTDGQGTTQYF. The CDR3, as DNA: TGTGCCAGCACGGACGGCCAGGGGACTACGCAGTATTTT.

V and J are TRBV18 and TRBJ1-1, with a weak D call TRBD1 (5 bases). V lost 3 bases and J 5 bases, leaving 10 bases between the germline ends. CDR1 KGHSH and CDR2 LQKENI come from the germline V gene. The CDR3 is 13 residues long. DNA of the CDR3: TGTGCCAGCTCACCGGGGGGGGAAACTGAAGCTTTCTTT. It is translated as CASSPGGETEAFF.

This rearrangement joins TRBV5-1 to TRBJ1-6; 9 nucleotides line up with TRBD1. This CDR3 is built from 14 residues. Trimming at V came to 4 bases and at J to 9 bases, leaving 5 bases not matched to a gene. The germline V gene has CDR1 SGHRS and CDR2 YFSETQ. The CDR3 is CASSMDRGSSPLHF. DNA of the CDR3: TGCGCCAGCAGCATGGACAGGGGTAGTTCACCCCTCCACTTT.

This chain connects TRBV4-1 to TRBJ2-5; 8 bases fit TRBD1. J gave up 5 bases and V 1 base, and 3 bases lay outside the gene matches. Per the germline V gene, CDR1 is MGHRA and CDR2 is YSYEKL. The CDR3 has 14 amino acids. The CDR3 here is CASSQGTGWETQYF. The CDR3 DNA reads as TGCGCCAGCAGCCAAGGGACAGGGTGGGAGACCCAGTACTTC.